This note documents a single T cell receptor (beta chain) sequence. Which antigen it targets is not known. The input lacks base qualities; no much larger clone sits a single base away. Donors were about 36 systemically healthy Caucasian individuals from Russia aged 6 to 90 years. Around 9.7 milliliters of peripheral blood were collected from each donor into EDTA-treated Vacutainer tubes. Ficoll-Paque density-gradient centrifugation was used to isolate PBMCs, with at least 6.5 million per sample. Trizol reagent was used to extract total RNA from PBMCs, with at least 5 micrograms per sample. Naive CD45RAhigh/CD27high T cell percentages were measured by flow cytometry on a PBMC aliquot from every donor. The data originate from a study of blood T cells in healthy people across ages (dated by TCRdb to between 2015 and 2016). Regarding the study in general: In model experiments, template switching captured roughly one uniquely barcoded TCR beta cDNA molecule for every two T cells. The study measured age-related changes in TCR beta repertoire diversity using deep sequencing normalized with unique cDNA molecular identifiers. The donors were divided into four age groups: young (average roughly 15 years), middle-aged (about 40), aged (around 67) and long-lived (82). For two donors (one aged 18 to 30 and one aged 80 or older), the study analyzed two additional independent replicas of 1 million unique cDNA reads from the same blood draw. To avoid experimental bias, donors of different ages were randomly spread across the sequencing lanes. General findings and caveats noted by the study authors: Because the CMV infection status of the donors was unknown, age-related changes in expanded clonotypes may potentially have been confounded. Total diversity estimates from one million sequenced T cells were considered lower bounds and underestimates. A strong correlation was found between observed TCR beta diversity and the percentage of naive T cells measured by flow cytometry. Observed TCR beta diversity per million T cells fell roughly linearly with age, and a significant reduction was already apparent by age approximately 40. The long-lived group showed more naive CD4+ T cells, fewer expanded clones and increased TCR diversity than the aged group, suggesting age selection. Because profiling used bulk unsorted PBMCs, naive and antigen-experienced compartments could not be compared conclusively.

Library preparation used 5' RACE. Sequencing was performed on an Illumina HiSeq 2500. The second PCR ran for roughly 6 to 11 cycles and used a J-beta primer mix along with a sample-barcoded 5' primer. Each TCR beta cDNA molecule received a unique molecular identifier from a template-switch 5' adaptor carrying 12 random nucleotides. At least 2.5 million CDR3-containing paired-end reads were obtained from each sample. First-strand cDNA was synthesized from all RNA with the Mint cDNA synthesis kit, primed by a TRBC-specific oligonucleotide. All cDNA was treated with uracil-DNA glycosylase and then went through a first 18-cycle PCR with the universal primers M1SS and BC2_uni_R. In the source study's methods: Normalization of each sample was performed by random selection of 1 million high-quality reads, each carrying a distinct molecular identifier. Instead of being binned into consensus sequences, reads with shared molecular identifiers were discarded. MiTCR, set to a Q25 quality threshold and the strictest error-elimination algorithm, was used for CDR3 identification, clonotype clustering and error correction. A nonparametric unseen species model with Euler transformation was used to estimate a lower bound on total TCR beta diversity. TCRdb applied fastp at Q25 and MiXCR to the public reads, then kept only in-frame beta chains. Rows matching on CDR3 protein sequence are summarized as one entry with the most common DNA and genes. These V and J calls derive from TCRdb rather than the authors' analysis. Across this sample there are over 950,000 distinct CDR3 sequences, with roughly half seen only once. Around 21% of the sample lies in the top ten.

Measured from the cysteine to the phenylalanine, the CDR3 is 17 residues long. Left in the record is the CDR3 DNA by itself, 51 bases read in frame from the first base. CDR1 KGHSH and CDR2 LQKENI were looked up in the germline V gene. At the junction V is shortened by 5 bases and J by 0 bases, with 17 bases in between. Sequencing input: blood. The sequence derives from a woman between 55 and 75 years old in good health. Rearrangement joined TRBV18 to TRBJ2-4; the D gene is not confidently resolved. The nucleotides are TGTGCCAGCTCAGCCAAGGGAAAAACCCTAGCCAAAAACATTCAGTACTTC. The encoded protein is CASSAKGKTLAKNIQYF.